The 31 T cell receptor beta chains below come from one sample, sequenced in a study of cytomegalovirus exposure and HLA in healthy donors. Clones were sequenced by immunoSEQ multiplex PCR, and TCRdb holds only the in-frame ones, with some missing. The sample comprises over 200,000 clones, around nine tenths of which are singletons, and about 2% rests with the top ten. The sample comprised PBMCs. The receptor source for this set is a woman aged 18-35 years in good health and CMV-seropositive.

The chain has TRBV27 and TRBJ2-7; tentative D call: TRBD2 (6 bases). CDR3 length: 19 amino acids. Looked up from germline, CDR1 is MNHEY and CDR2 is SMNVEV (reference sequence). Trimming removed 1 base from V and 0 bases from J, with 22 bases in between. Here the CDR3 reads CASSLYPPSTGGISYEQYF. In nucleotides, the CDR3 is TGTGCCAGCAGTTTATACCCCCCCTCCACAGGCGGGATCTCCTACGAGCAGTACTTC.

The chain couples TRBV9 to TRBJ1-4, with D possibly matching TRBD1 (6 bases). There are 16 residues in the CDR3. V was pared by 4 bases and J by 5 bases, with 18 bases between. The V gene's germline CDR1 is SGDLS and CDR2 YYNGEE. In DNA, the CDR3 is TGTGCCAGCAGCTCTACTGCCGGGACAAACAATGAAAAACTGTTTTTT. Translated: CASSSTAGTNNEKLFF.

The chain links TRBV7-3 to TRBJ1-1; a possible D gene is TRBD1 (6 bases). V lost 5 bases and J 1 base, leaving 11 bases between the germline ends. The V gene's germline CDR1 is SGHTA and CDR2 FQGTGA. The length of the CDR3 is 14 residues. CDR3 sequence (DNA): TGTGCCAGCAGCACCACGACAGGGAACACTGAAGCTTTCTTT. Its protein product is CASSTTTGNTEAFF.

The rearrangement joins TRBV7-2 to TRBJ2-2; unclear D gene. V was cut by 2 bases and J by 3 bases, with 7 bases left in between. In germline, CDR1 is SGHTA, CDR2 FQGNSA. The CDR3 runs 14 residues. Written as DNA, the CDR3 is TGTGCCAGCAGCTTAATCCTTGACACCGGGGAGCTGTTTTTT. As protein: CASSLILDTGELFF.

The chain recombines TRBV28 with TRBJ1-5; a weak D match, TRBD1 (6 bases). This CDR3 region has 17 residues. From germline, CDR1 is MDHEN and CDR2 SYDVKM. Trimming cost V 2 bases and J 5 bases, with 19 bases left between them. CDR3 sequence reads: CASSLRGGRSGDQPQHF. As DNA, the CDR3 is TGTGCCAGCAGTTTAAGAGGGGGACGCTCTGGGGATCAGCCCCAGCATTTT. The full variable domain, its missing parts supplied by reference TRBV28 and TRBJ1-5, is DVKVTQSSRYLVKRTGEKVFLECVQDMDHENMFWYRQDPGLGLRLIYFSYDVKMKEKGDIPEGYSVSREKKERFSLILESASTNQTSMYLCASSLRGGRSGDQPQHFGDGTRLSIL.

The chain couples TRBV28 to TRBJ1-4; no clear D gene. From germline, CDR1 is MDHEN and CDR2 SYDVKM. V was clipped by 6 bases and J by 5 bases, with 13 bases between them. This CDR3 contains 14 residues. The CDR3 loop reads CASSLGPINEKLFF. Written as DNA, the CDR3 is TGTGCCAGCAGCTTAGGGCCCATAAATGAAAAACTGTTTTTT.

The rearrangement links TRBV9 to TRBJ2-7, with D tentatively TRBD2 (5 bases). The germline V and J ends were trimmed by 4 bases and 1 base, with 9 bases remaining between them. This CDR3 has 13 amino acids. Germline CDR1 SGDLS, CDR2 YYNGEE. The CDR3 is CASSRGASYEQYF. In nucleotides, the CDR3 is TGTGCCAGCAGCCGGGGAGCGTCCTACGAGCAGTACTTC.

V usage is TRBV28 and J usage is TRBJ1-5, with D possibly being TRBD1 (6 bases). This CDR3 is 16 amino acids long. V lost 3 bases and J lost 9, with 21 bases in between. The V gene's germline CDR1 is MDHEN and CDR2 SYDVKM. CDR3 sequence (DNA): TGTGCCAGCAGTTTCTGGGGAGGGGGGAAAATCTGGCCCCAGCATTTT. This translates into CASSFWGGGKIWPQHF. The complete variable domain, with remaining parts taken from reference TRBV28 and TRBJ1-5, reads DVKVTQSSRYLVKRTGEKVFLECVQDMDHENMFWYRQDPGLGLRLIYFSYDVKMKEKGDIPEGYSVSREKKERFSLILESASTNQTSMYLCASSFWGGGKIWPQHFGDGTRLSIL.

This chain connects TRBV2 to TRBJ2-2; D is perhaps TRBD2 (6 bases). This CDR3 contains 14 residues. Germline V gives CDR1 SNHLY, CDR2 FYNNEI. The V and J ends lost 6 bases and 5 bases respectively, with 13 bases between them. In DNA form, the CDR3 reads TGTGCCAGCAGCTTAGTACGGGGGACCGGGGAGCTGTTTTTT. Translated, it gives CASSLVRGTGELFF.

This sequence joins TRBV5-4 and TRBJ2-7; TRBD1 might be the D (5 bases). There are 16 residues in the CDR3. Trimming removed 4 bases at V and 0 bases at J, with 17 bases between. Germline loops: CDR1 SGHNT, CDR2 YYREEE (reference sequence). CDR3 in DNA: TGTGCCAGCAGCCCCGGCCCGGCTAGGGGCTCCTACGAGCAGTACTTC. Its translation is CASSPGPARGSYEQYF. The whole variable domain, remainder taken from reference TRBV5-4 and TRBJ2-7, is ETGVTQSPTHLIKTRGQQVTLRCSSQSGHNTVSWYQQALGQGPQFIFQYYREEENGRGNFPPRFSGLQFPNYSSELNVNALELDDSALYLCASSPGPARGSYEQYFGPGTRLTVT.

The chain carries TRBV4-1 and TRBJ2-2, with 8 nucleotides matching TRBD1. In germline, CDR1 is MGHRA, CDR2 YSYEKL. The CDR3 has 14 residues. Trimming took 6 bases from V and 3 from J; bases not matched to a gene: 3. CDR3 sequence (DNA): TGCGCCAGCAGACAGGGGGAGGACACCGGGGAGCTGTTTTTT. Amino acids: CASRQGEDTGELFF.

The chain recombines TRBV10-2 with TRBJ2-1; 9 bases are a match to TRBD2. The V segment lost 6 bases and the J segment 9 bases; nucleotides outside the gene matches: 6. This CDR3 is 13 amino acids long. The germline V gene has CDR1 WSHSY and CDR2 SAAADI. The CDR3 sequence: CASRASGTGEQFF. Here the CDR3 DNA reads TGCGCCAGCAGGGCTAGCGGGACGGGTGAGCAGTTCTTC.

The rearrangement joins TRBV19 to TRBJ2-5; the match to TRBD2 covers 7 bases. V trimming: 5 bases; J trimming: 5 bases; junction bases outside the gene matches: 8. Per germline, CDR1 LNHDA and CDR2 SQIVND (reference sequence). The CDR3 totals 14 residues. CDR3 DNA sequence: TGTGCCAGTAGTTACCGAGGGACTAAGGAGACCCAGTACTTC. Its translation is CASSYRGTKETQYF.

The chain has TRBV19 and TRBJ2-5; D is uncertain. CDR3 length: 11 residues. Germline lookup yields CDR1 LNHDA and CDR2 SQIVND (reference sequence). Trimming cost V 3 bases and J 5 bases, with 4 bases left between them. The CDR3 DNA reads as TGTGCCAGTAGTATCAGGGAGACCCAGTACTTC. Its protein is CASSIRETQYF.

The chain carries TRBV4-1 and TRBJ2-7; D unresolved. Germline V gives CDR1 MGHRA, CDR2 YSYEKL. The CDR3 length is 13 residues. The germline V and J ends were trimmed by 1 base and 5 bases, with 9 bases remaining between them. CDR3 residues: CASSQGVVDEQYF. CDR3 DNA sequence: TGCGCCAGCAGCCAAGGAGTTGTAGACGAGCAGTACTTC.

This clone was recorded a few times. The chain carries TRBV7-9 and TRBJ2-7, with TRBD1 matching 10 bases. V was pared by 5 bases and J by 4 bases, with 20 bases of the junction left unmatched. The CDR3 totals 19 residues. In germline, CDR1 is SEHNR, CDR2 FQNEAQ (reference sequence). For the CDR3, the DNA is TGTGCCAGCAGCGCCCATTATCAGTCCCAGACAGGGGGCGGATACGAGCAGTACTTC. Translating gives CASSAHYQSQTGGGYEQYF.

The rearrangement links TRBV9 to TRBJ2-1, with 8 bases fitting TRBD2. The CDR3 length is 16 residues. Germline CDR1 and CDR2: SGDLS and YYNGEE. V dropped 0 bases and J dropped 7; count of bases not matched to a gene: 9. This CDR3 is CASSVEYRTSNNEQFF. CDR3 nucleotide sequence: TGTGCCAGCAGCGTAGAATACCGGACTAGCAATAATGAGCAGTTCTTC. Drawing the rest from reference TRBV9 and TRBJ2-1, the complete variable domain is DSGVTQTPKHLITATGQRVTLRCSPRSGDLSVYWYQQSLDQGLQFLIQYYNGEERAKGNILERFSAQQFPDLHSELNLSSLELGDSALYFCASSVEYRTSNNEQFFGPGTRLTVL.

V is TRBV10-1 and J is TRBJ1-1; 7 nucleotides line up with TRBD1. V was pared by 6 bases and J by 4 bases, with 5 bases of the junction left unmatched. Germline V gene lookup returns CDR1 WNHNN and CDR2 SYGVQD (reference sequence). This CDR3 has 13 residues. In DNA, the CDR3 is TGCGCCAGCAGCAAGGACAGGCTCACTGAAGCTTTCTTT. Translating it yields CASSKDRLTEAFF.

Here the CDR3 reads CASRLGSFSGGYTF. The CDR3 DNA reads as TGTGCCAGCAGACTCGGTTCCTTTTCCGGTGGCTACACCTTC. This rearrangement joins TRBV6-5 to TRBJ1-2; D not resolved. Germline CDR1 is MNHEY and CDR2 is SVGAGI. V lost 6 bases and J 7 bases, leaving 18 bases between the germline ends. The CDR3 extends over 14 amino acids.

This sequence joins TRBV15 and TRBJ1-5; no clear D gene. Trimming took off 3 bases at V and 7 bases at J, with 7 bases between the two ends. Germline CDR1 is LNHNV and CDR2 is YYDKDF (reference sequence). This CDR3 has 12 amino acids. The CDR3 loop reads CATSRGMQPQHF. The CDR3 DNA sequence: TGTGCCACCAGCAGGGGCATGCAGCCCCAGCATTTT.

This sequence joins TRBV27 and TRBJ2-7; 9 bases align to TRBD2. This CDR3 comprises 16 residues. Trimming at V came to 5 bases and at J to 4 bases, leaving 12 bases not matched to a gene. CDR1 is MNHEY and CDR2 is SMNVEV in the germline V gene (reference sequence). The DNA for the CDR3 is TGTGCCAGCAGTCCACTGACTAGCGGCCCTTCATACGAGCAGTACTTC. Amino acids: CASSPLTSGPSYEQYF.

The chain combines TRBV15 with TRBJ2-7; 8 nucleotides line up with TRBD1. The CDR3 is 17 residues long. With 0 bases clipped from V and 2 bases from J, the junction kept 9 bases outside the gene matches. Germline V lookup: CDR1 LNHNV, CDR2 YYDKDF (reference sequence). The CDR3 region is CATSRDPNRGSTYEQYF. In nucleotides, the CDR3 is TGTGCCACCAGCAGAGATCCAAACAGGGGGTCGACCTACGAGCAGTACTTC.

The chain recombines TRBV5-6 with TRBJ2-7; D gene ambiguous. The V end was cut by 0 bases, the J end by 5 bases, with 9 bases between. Germline assignment: CDR1 SGHDT and CDR2 YYEEEE. The CDR3 extends over 13 amino acids. The CDR3 region is CASSLEPADEQYF. The DNA for the CDR3 is TGTGCCAGCAGCTTGGAGCCGGCGGACGAGCAGTACTTC.

This clone occurred once. The chain couples TRBV19 to TRBJ2-7, with 11 bases aligning to TRBD1. The CDR3 covers 14 residues. Germline V gives CDR1 LNHDA, CDR2 SQIVND (reference sequence). With 5 bases clipped from V and 2 bases from J, the junction kept 2 bases outside the gene matches. The CDR3, as DNA: TGTGCCAGTAGTGGACAGGGGGCACCCTACGAGCAGTACTTC. Its protein is CASSGQGAPYEQYF.

V and J are TRBV28 and TRBJ1-2; 9 nucleotides line up with TRBD1. The junction had 9 bases not matched to a gene; V was cut back by 6 bases and J by 7 bases. The germline V gene has CDR1 MDHEN and CDR2 SYDVKM. CDR3 length: 14 residues. The chain's CDR3 is CASSVNRGLGGYTF. CDR3 coding DNA: TGTGCCAGCAGCGTTAACAGGGGGCTGGGTGGCTACACCTTC.

In nucleotides, the CDR3 is TGCGCCAGCAGTGACTTCGAGGGAGATGGCCCCTACGAGCAGTACTTC. Translated, it gives CASSDFEGDGPYEQYF. V usage is TRBV10-1 and J usage is TRBJ2-7, with D perhaps matching TRBD2 (5 bases). This CDR3 contains 16 residues. The germline V gene encodes CDR1 WNHNN and CDR2 SYGVQD (reference sequence). Trimming shortened V by 3 bases and J by 2 bases, and 17 bases separated the two germline ends.

The chain is built from TRBV4-1 and TRBJ1-5, with a possible D match to TRBD1 (5 bases). The CDR3 is 14 amino acids. Germline V gene data show CDR1 as MGHRA and CDR2 as YSYEKL. With 1 base removed from V and 3 bases from J, the gap between germline ends came to 7 bases. The CDR3 sequence is CASSQAGNNQPQHF. Written as DNA, the CDR3 is TGCGCCAGCAGCCAAGCAGGGAACAATCAGCCCCAGCATTTT.

This chain joins TRBV10-2 and TRBJ2-7; possibly TRBD1 for D (5 bases). There are 14 residues in the CDR3. Germline V CDR1 and CDR2: WSHSY, SAAADI. The V end was cut by 8 bases, the J end by 4 bases, with 18 bases between. DNA for the CDR3: TGCGCCAGCCGTGCAGGGCCCCGGGCATACGAGCAGTACTTC. Its translation: CASRAGPRAYEQYF.

This clone was seen a few times. V gene TRBV27 combines with J gene TRBJ1-2; 8 bases are a match to TRBD1. V gave up 5 bases and J gave up 5 bases; unmatched junction bases: 7. CDR3 length: 14 residues. In germline, CDR1 is MNHEY, CDR2 SMNVEV (reference sequence). The CDR3 DNA reads as TGTGCCAGCAGTCGGACAGGGACTATGTATGGCTACACCTTC. As protein: CASSRTGTMYGYTF.

This chain connects TRBV6-1 to TRBJ1-2, with a weak D call TRBD1 (6 bases). The CDR3 length is 14 residues. V lost 6 bases to trimming and J lost 4 bases, with 15 bases between them. Germline V gene sequence: CDR1 MNHNS, CDR2 SASEGT. The CDR3 is CASSPTQGTYGYTF. Written as DNA, the CDR3 is TGTGCCAGCAGCCCAACCCAGGGGACCTATGGCTACACCTTC.

The genes are TRBV9 and TRBJ2-7, with D possibly being TRBD2 (6 bases). CDR3 length: 12 amino acids. V lost 7 bases and J 3 bases, leaving 11 bases between the germline ends. CDR1 is SGDLS, CDR2 YYNGEE, per germline. DNA for the CDR3: TGTGCCAGCGGTAGCGGAGACTACGAGCAGTACTTC. Amino acid sequence: CASGSGDYEQYF.